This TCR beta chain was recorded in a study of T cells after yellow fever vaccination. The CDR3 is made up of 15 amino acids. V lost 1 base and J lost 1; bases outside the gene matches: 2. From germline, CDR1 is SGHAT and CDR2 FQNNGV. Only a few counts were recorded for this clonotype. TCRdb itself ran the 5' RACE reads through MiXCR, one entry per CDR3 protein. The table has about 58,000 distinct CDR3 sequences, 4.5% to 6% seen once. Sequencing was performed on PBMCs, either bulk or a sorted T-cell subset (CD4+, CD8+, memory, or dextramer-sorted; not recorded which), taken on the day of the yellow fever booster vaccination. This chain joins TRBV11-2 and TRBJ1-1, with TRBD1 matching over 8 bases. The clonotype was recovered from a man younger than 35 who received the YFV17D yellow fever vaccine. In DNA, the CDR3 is TGTGCCAGCAGCTTAGCAGGACAGGGGAACACTGAAGCTTTCTTT. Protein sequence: CASSLAGQGNTEAFF. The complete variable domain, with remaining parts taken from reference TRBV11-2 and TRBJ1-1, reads EAGVAQSPRYKIIEKRQSVAFWCNPISGHATLYWYQQILGQGPKLLIQFQNNGVVDDSQLPKDRFSAERLKGVDSTLKIQPAKLEDSAVYLCASSLAGQGNTEAFFGQGTRLTVV.